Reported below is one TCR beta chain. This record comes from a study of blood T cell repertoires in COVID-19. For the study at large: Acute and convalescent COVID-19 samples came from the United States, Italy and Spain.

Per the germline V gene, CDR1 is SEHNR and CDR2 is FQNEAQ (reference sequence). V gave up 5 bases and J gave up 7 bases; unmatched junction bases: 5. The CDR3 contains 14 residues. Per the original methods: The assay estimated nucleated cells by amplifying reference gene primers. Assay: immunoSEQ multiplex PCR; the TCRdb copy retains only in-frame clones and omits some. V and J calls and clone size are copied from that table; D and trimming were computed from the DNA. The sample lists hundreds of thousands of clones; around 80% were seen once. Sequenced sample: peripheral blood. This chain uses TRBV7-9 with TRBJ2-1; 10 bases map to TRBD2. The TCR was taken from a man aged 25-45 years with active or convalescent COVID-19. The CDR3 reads CASSGSGRGNEQFF. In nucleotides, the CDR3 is TGTGCCAGCAGCGGGAGCGGGAGGGGGAATGAGCAGTTCTTC.